The 9 T cell receptor beta chains below all came from one sample that was sequenced in a study of CDR3 diversity in severe acne. TCRdb itself ran the PCR reads through MiXCR, one entry per CDR3 protein. In the table there are some 85,000 distinct CDR3 sequences, approximately 49% of which are singletons. The sequenced sample consisted of blood. The receptor set was obtained from a male donor with severe acne vulgaris.

This clonotype was detected a few times. An end of the junction differs from the germline gene, which may be a read error. The J gene is TRBJ1-2, the V gene TRBV4-1; weak D call: TRBD1 (5 bases). The germline gives CDR1 MGHRA, CDR2 YSYEKL. The CDR3 sequence is 14 residues long. The CDR3 DNA sequence: TGTGCCAGCAGCCAAGATCTCGGACAATTGGGCTACACCTTC. Its protein is CASSQDLGQLGYTF.

The V and J genes are TRBV7-2 and TRBJ2-2; unclear D gene. Germline CDR1 is SGHTA and CDR2 is FQGNSA. V gave up 3 bases and J gave up 9 bases, with 5 bases separating them. The CDR3 has 11 amino acids. CDR3 DNA: TGTGCCAGCAGCTTCCAGCGGGAGCTGTTTTTT. It yields the protein CASSFQRELFF.

A remark on this clonotype: The limits of the CDR3 on the DNA are not certain, so only TCRdb's listed CDR3 is given. The V and J genes are TRBV6-4 and TRBJ2-4; the table's D gene call, TRBD1, was not cross checked with the DNA. CDR1 and CDR2 (germline): MRHNA, SNTAGT. The CDR3 comprises 21 residues, both ends counted. The CDR3 loop reads CDSSFYICSVTEPGFVNIQYF.

This clonotype was observed at least ten times. The chain uses TRBV6-6 and TRBJ2-2; possible D gene TRBD2, 5 bases. Germline CDR1 reads MNHNY; CDR2 reads SVGAGI (reference sequence). Deletions cut 4 bases from V and 7 bases from J, with 16 bases between. The CDR3 is 15 residues long. CDR3 residues: CASSLGLGDGGELFF. The CDR3 DNA is TGTGCCAGCAGTTTAGGTCTGGGAGATGGCGGGGAGCTGTTTTTT.

Comment on this clonotype: One base away lies a much larger clone, so this may be a sequencing read error. This chain uses TRBV25-1 with TRBJ2-7; weak D call: TRBD1 (5 bases). CDR1 is MGHDK and CDR2 is SYGVNS in the germline V gene. This CDR3 contains 11 residues. V lost 7 bases and J lost 3, with 7 bases in between. This chain's CDR3 is CASKQDYEQYF. The CDR3 bases are TGTGCCAGCAAACAGGACTACGAGCAGTACTTC.

V is TRBV6-1 and J is TRBJ2-5; a weak D match, TRBD1 (6 bases). V was trimmed by 6 bases and J by 5 bases, leaving 13 bases between them. This CDR3 comprises 13 residues. Germline CDR1 MNHNS, CDR2 SASEGT. The DNA of the CDR3 is TGTGCCAGCAGCCCCACAGGGTTGGAGACCCAGTACTTC. Amino acids: CASSPTGLETQYF.

By sample fraction, this clonotype is medium-sized. The chain employs TRBV7-2 and TRBJ2-2; 14 bases map to TRBD2. CDR3 length: 18 amino acids. Trimming cost V 3 bases and J 4 bases; bases outside gene matches: 7. Germline V CDR1 and CDR2: SGHTA, FQGNSA. DNA of the CDR3: TGTGCCAGCAGCTTCCGACTAGCGGGAGGGCCGGGCACCGGGGAGCTGTTTTTT. Translating gives CASSFRLAGGPGTGELFF.

Note on this clonotype: With a much larger clone just one base away, this may be a read error. V and J are TRBV7-2 and TRBJ2-3, with 10 bases fitting TRBD1. The CDR3 has 15 residues. From germline, CDR1 is SGHTA and CDR2 FQGNSA. Trimming took 4 bases from V and 7 from J; bases not matched to a gene: 8. The CDR3 DNA is TGTGCCAGCAGCTGGGGACAGGGGTTTCCAAATACGCAGTATTTT. Its protein is CASSWGQGFPNTQYF.

In the case of this clonotype: The junction and the germline gene differ at one end; a read error may be behind it. This CDR3 reads CASSRDYTDTQCF. Here the CDR3 DNA reads TGTGCCAGCAGCAGGGACTACACAGATACGCAGTGTTTT. The V and J genes are TRBV2 and TRBJ2-3; 7 nucleotides agree with TRBD2. CDR3 length: 13 amino acids. Germline assignment: CDR1 SNHLY and CDR2 FYNNEI.